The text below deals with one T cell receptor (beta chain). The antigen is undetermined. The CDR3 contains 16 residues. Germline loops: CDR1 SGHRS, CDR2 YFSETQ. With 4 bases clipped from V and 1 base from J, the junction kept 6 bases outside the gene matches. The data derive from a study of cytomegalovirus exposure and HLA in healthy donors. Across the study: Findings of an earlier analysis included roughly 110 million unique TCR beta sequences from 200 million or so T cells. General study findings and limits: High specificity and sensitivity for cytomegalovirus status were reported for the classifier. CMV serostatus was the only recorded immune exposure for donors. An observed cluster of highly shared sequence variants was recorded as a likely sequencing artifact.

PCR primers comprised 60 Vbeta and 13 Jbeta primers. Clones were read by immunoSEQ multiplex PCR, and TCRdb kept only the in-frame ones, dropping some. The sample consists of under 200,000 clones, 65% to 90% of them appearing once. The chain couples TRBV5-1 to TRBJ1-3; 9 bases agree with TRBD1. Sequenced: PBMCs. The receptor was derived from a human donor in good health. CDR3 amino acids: CASSHQGQGSGNTIYF. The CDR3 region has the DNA TGCGCCAGCAGCCACCAGGGACAGGGTTCTGGAAACACCATATATTTT.